This T cell receptor beta chain was profiled in a study of CD8+CD57+ T cells in acquired aplastic anemia. Trimming removed 2 bases from V and 6 bases from J; junction bases left unmatched: 16. The CDR3 is 18 amino acids. Germline CDR1 reads LGHDT; CDR2 reads YNNKEL (reference sequence). The authors sequenced patients whose flow cytometry had shown CD8+CD57+ cell expansion. Whole-study findings and limits: Some 29 shared CD8+ CDR3s appeared highly expressed within patients' immunodominant clones.

Template material for TCR beta VDJ and CDR3 profiling consisted of genomic DNA. Each CDR3 protein gets one entry after TCRdb re-called the reads with MiXCR. Found here are about 98,000 distinct CDR3 sequences, less than 75% of them singletons; the top ten hold less than 75%. This clonotype was seen a handful of times. What it binds is unknown. The specimen sequenced was sorted CD4+, CD8+, or CD8+CD57+ T cells (not recorded which) from PBMCs. This receptor was obtained from a human donor with aplastic anemia. J is TRBJ1-2 and V is TRBV3-1; 9 bases are a match to TRBD1. DNA of the CDR3: TGTGCCAGCAGCCAAAAGGTATTGCGGGACAGGGCTTTAGATGGCTACACCTTC. It specifies CASSQKVLRDRALDGYTF.